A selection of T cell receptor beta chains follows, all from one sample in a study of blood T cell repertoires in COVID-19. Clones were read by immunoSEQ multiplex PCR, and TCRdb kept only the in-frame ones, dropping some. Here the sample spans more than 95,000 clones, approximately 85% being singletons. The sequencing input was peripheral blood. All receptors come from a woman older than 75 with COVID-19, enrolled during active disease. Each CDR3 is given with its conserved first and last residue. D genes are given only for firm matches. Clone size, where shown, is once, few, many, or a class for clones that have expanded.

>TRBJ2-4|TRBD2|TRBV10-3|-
CAISETSGSGKGIQYF
TGTGCCATCAGTGAGACTAGCGGGAGCGGAAAGGGCATTCAGTACTTC
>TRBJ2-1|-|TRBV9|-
CASSPRQDIYPFF
TGTGCCAGCAGCCCGAGACAGGACATTTATCCGTTCTTC
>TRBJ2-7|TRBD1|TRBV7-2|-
CASSETRDRAYTGEQYF
TGTGCCAGCAGCGAGACCCGGGACAGGGCGTATACTGGCGAGCAGTACTTC
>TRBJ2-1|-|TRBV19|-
CASSMRGDRHMGGEQFF
TGTGCCAGTAGTATGAGAGGGGACCGACACATGGGGGGTGAGCAGTTCTTC
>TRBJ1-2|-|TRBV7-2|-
CASSPTHTGNYGYTF
TGTGCCAGCAGCCCTACCCATACAGGGAACTATGGCTACACCTTC
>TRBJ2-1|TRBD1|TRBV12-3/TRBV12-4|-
CAIRDRGWNEQFF
TGTGCCATACGGGACAGGGGGTGGAATGAGCAGTTCTTC
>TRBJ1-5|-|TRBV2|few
CASSITRSNQPQHF
TGTGCCAGCAGTATTACTAGAAGCAATCAGCCCCAGCATTTT
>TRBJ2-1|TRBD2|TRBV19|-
CASRKLAGGPNEQFF
TGTGCCAGTAGGAAACTAGCGGGAGGCCCCAATGAGCAGTTCTTC
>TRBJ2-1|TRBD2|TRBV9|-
CASSVGPGTSSYNEQFF
TGTGCCAGCAGCGTAGGTCCTGGGACTAGCTCCTACAATGAGCAGTTCTTC
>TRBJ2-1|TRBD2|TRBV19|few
CASSTASGKYNEQFF
TGTGCCAGTAGCACGGCTAGCGGGAAGTACAATGAGCAGTTCTTC
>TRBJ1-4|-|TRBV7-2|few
CASSLWGPATNEKLFF
TGTGCCAGCAGCCTATGGGGCCCTGCAACTAATGAAAAACTGTTTTTT
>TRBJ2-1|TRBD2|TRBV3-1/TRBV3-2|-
CASSQGGGNEQFF
TGTGCCAGCAGCCAAGGGGGGGGGAATGAGCAGTTCTTC
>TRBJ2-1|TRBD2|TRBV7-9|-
CASSEGLAGYNEQFF
TGTGCCAGCAGCGAGGGACTAGCGGGCTACAATGAGCAGTTCTTC
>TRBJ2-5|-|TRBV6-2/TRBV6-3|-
CASSYSSIETQYF
TGTGCCAGCAGTTACTCTAGTATCGAGACCCAGTACTTC
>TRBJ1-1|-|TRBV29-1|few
CSSRVEANTEAFF
TGCAGCTCGAGGGTGGAAGCTAACACTGAAGCTTTCTTT
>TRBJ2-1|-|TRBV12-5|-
CASGLGSLVGAGEQFF
TGTGCTAGTGGTTTGGGTAGTTTAGTGGGGGCGGGTGAGCAGTTCTTC
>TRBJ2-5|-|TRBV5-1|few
CASSFGTPQETQYF
TGCGCCAGCAGCTTCGGGACACCGCAAGAGACCCAGTACTTC
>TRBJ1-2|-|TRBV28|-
CASSLFSDSSNYGYTF
TGTGCCAGCAGTTTATTCTCGGACAGTTCTAACTATGGCTACACCTTC
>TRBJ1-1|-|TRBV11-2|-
CASSLTAGEAFF
TGTGCCAGCAGCTTAACGGCAGGGGAAGCTTTCTTT
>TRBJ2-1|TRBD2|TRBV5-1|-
CASSPGGGGEQFF
TGCGCCAGCAGCCCCGGGGGGGGCGGAGAGCAGTTCTTC